This is a list of T cell receptor beta chains from one sample in a study of identical twins. TCRdb reprocessed the 5' RACE reads with MiXCR, giving one entry per CDR3 protein. The sample has 520,000 or so distinct CDR3 sequences; about 20% are singletons. The same specimen was also included in a second study, on T cells expressing NK-cell markers.

The sequencing input was CD4+ T cells sorted from blood. These receptors were collected from a woman under 30 in good health. The CDR3 runs from the conserved cysteine through the conserved F or W. The D gene is left open where the match is weak. Clone size is shown for a subset of rows, as once, few, many or a class of expanded clone.

TRBV2,.,.,TRBJ2-4,CASKRRNVAAHIQYF,TGTGCCAGCAAGAGGAGGAACGTAGCGGCCCACATTCAGTACTTC
TRBV30,.,few,TRBJ1-6,CAWSYTENSPLHF,TGTGCCTGGAGTTATACGGAGAATTCACCCCTCCACTTT
TRBV10-3,.,.,TRBJ1-1,CAISEGAEGEAFF,TGTGCCATCAGTGAAGGGGCTGAGGGTGAAGCTTTCTTT
TRBV12-3/TRBV12-4,TRBD1,few,TRBJ1-5,CASGRDRANQPQHF,TGTGCCAGCGGACGGGACAGGGCGAATCAGCCCCAGCATTTT
TRBV12-3/TRBV12-4,TRBD1,.,TRBJ1-6,CASSWRRGLYSPLHF,TGTGCCAGCAGTTGGCGCAGGGGGTTGTATTCACCCCTCCACTTT
TRBV12-3/TRBV12-4,TRBD2,few,TRBJ2-1,CASTVAGGSHNEQFF,TGTGCCAGCACCGTAGCGGGGGGGTCCCACAATGAGCAGTTCTTC
TRBV5-1,.,few,TRBJ2-7,CASSLGVSGTTLDEQYF,TGCGCCAGCAGCCTGGGGGTCAGCGGGACAACTTTAGACGAGCAGTACTTC
TRBV5-5,.,few,TRBJ2-7,CASSPTPPTTQYF,TGTGCCAGCTCCCCAACTCCACCTACGACGCAGTACTTC
TRBV29-1,.,few,TRBJ2-3,CSHAVGAGTDTQYF,TGCAGCCACGCGGTGGGGGCTGGCACAGATACGCAGTATTTT
TRBV2,TRBD2,.,TRBJ2-2,CASSVTGGRTGELFF,TGTGCCAGCAGTGTAACGGGAGGGCGTACCGGGGAGCTGTTTTTT
TRBV20-1,.,few,TRBJ1-2,CSAPPGRANYGYTF,TGCAGTGCTCCTCCGGGACGAGCTAACTATGGCTACACCTTC
TRBV6-5,TRBD2,few,TRBJ2-5,CASSERGRWQETQYF,TGTGCCAGCAGCGAGCGGGGAAGGTGGCAAGAGACCCAGTACTTC
TRBV7-9,.,few,TRBJ1-1,CASSLAAGRDTEAFF,TGTGCCAGCAGCTTAGCGGCGGGGAGGGACACTGAAGCTTTCTTT
TRBV20-1,.,.,TRBJ2-1,CSARVAGDHNEQFF,TGCAGTGCTAGAGTGGCAGGAGACCACAATGAGCAGTTCTTC
TRBV20-1,.,.,TRBJ2-6,CSASDSTGANVLTF,TGCAGTGCTAGCGACAGTACTGGGGCCAACGTCCTGACTTTC
TRBV12-3/TRBV12-4,.,few,TRBJ1-3,CASSFSRNTIYF,TGTGCCAGCAGTTTTTCCCGAAACACCATATATTTT
TRBV20-1,TRBD2,.,TRBJ2-3,CSFAGGTDTQYF,TGCAGTTTCGCGGGGGGCACAGATACGCAGTATTTT
TRBV5-1,.,many,TRBJ1-1,CASSSGRLNTEAFF,TGCGCCAGCAGTTCCGGGAGGCTGAACACTGAAGCTTTCTTT
TRBV12-3/TRBV12-4,.,.,TRBJ2-7,CASSLVGIRGPYEQYF,TGTGCCAGCAGTTTAGTGGGTATTAGGGGCCCCTACGAGCAGTACTTC
TRBV5-1,.,.,TRBJ2-7,CASSLALSSSYEQYF,TGCGCCAGCAGCTTGGCACTATCGAGCTCCTACGAGCAGTACTTC
TRBV20-1,.,.,TRBJ2-5,CSARRETPGTQYF,TGCAGTGCTAGAAGGGAGACACCGGGGACCCAGTACTTC
TRBV5-1,.,few,TRBJ2-1,CASSFVSGNEQFF,TGCGCCAGCAGCTTTGTGTCGGGCAATGAGCAGTTCTTC
TRBV5-1,TRBD2,.,TRBJ2-3,CASSLPAGGVTSTDTQYF,TGCGCCAGCAGCTTGCCTGCGGGAGGGGTTACTAGCACAGATACGCAGTATTTT
TRBV20-1,TRBD2,.,TRBJ2-3,CSATKTSGRTDTQYF,TGCAGTGCGACGAAGACTAGCGGCCGCACAGATACGCAGTATTTT
TRBV20-1,.,.,TRBJ2-3,CSASRPGDYTDTQYF,TGCAGTGCTAGTCGTCCAGGGGACTACACAGATACGCAGTATTTT
TRBV9,TRBD2,.,TRBJ2-1,CASSETSGCTNEQFF,TGTGCCAGCAGCGAGACTAGCGGGTGTACTAATGAGCAGTTCTTC